Below, one T cell receptor (beta chain) is given with its context. As handled by the study authors: Scientists estimated how many nucleated cells there were by amplifying reference gene primers. Clones were sequenced by immunoSEQ multiplex PCR, and TCRdb holds only the in-frame ones, with some missing. V and J calls and clone size follow that table, whereas D and trimming were derived from the DNA. The table includes 330,000 or so clones, about 87% detected once. The germline V gene has CDR1 DFQATT and CDR2 SNEGSKA (reference sequence). Between the trimmed V and J ends, which lost 3 bases and 7 bases, there was a span of 16 bases. The CDR3 length is 14 residues. The data derive from a study of blood T cell repertoires in COVID-19. Study summary: Cohort 3 recovered donors had two negative PCRs, clearance, or symptom resolution. Acute and convalescent COVID-19 specimens originated in the United States, Italy and Spain.

This sequence joins TRBV20-1 and TRBJ1-5; maybe TRBD1 (5 bases). Sequencing was carried out using PBMCs or T cells enriched from blood (not recorded which). This TCR was sampled from a man aged 35 to 55 in a cohort exposed to, infected with or recovered from COVID-19 (not recorded which). CDR3: CSASSAAGGQPQHF. In nucleotides, the CDR3 is TGCAGTGCTAGTTCGGCGGCCGGGGGGCAGCCCCAGCATTTT.